The sequence of this T cell receptor beta chain was determined in a study of response to subunit inactivated influenza vaccine. As concerns this clonotype: What it binds is not known.

From the RT-PCR reads, TCRdb called clonotypes with MiXCR, one entry per CDR3 protein. The sample includes about 570,000 distinct CDR3 sequences, roughly 12% of them seen just once. CDR1 and CDR2 (germline): ENHRY, SYGVKD. The CDR3 runs to 18 residues. Losses at the gene ends were 2 bases for V and 4 bases for J; bases not matched to a gene: 9. General study findings and limits: There was a suggestion from the authors that each seasonal influenza vaccination recruits few new T cells.

The sample in question was PBMCs from blood, obtained on the day of vaccination. The sequence derives from a man over 45 who received an inactivated influenza vaccine. The rearrangement uses TRBV10-3 and TRBJ2-2; 11 bases line up with TRBD2. The CDR3 loop is CAISELQLAGGPTGELFF. The CDR3 DNA reads TGTGCCATCAGTGAGCTGCAGCTAGCGGGGGGCCCCACCGGGGAGCTGTTTTTT.